This TCR beta chain came from a study of CD8 T cells in ankylosing spondylitis. Study-wide results and limits: Prior literature has documented some motif variants in synovial fluid and blood from reactive arthritis.

With molecular barcodes, quantitative 5'-RACE was used to make the TCR beta libraries. TCRdb passed the 5' RACE reads through MiXCR, listing each CDR3 protein once. The sample records approximately 200,000 distinct CDR3 sequences, 9.5% to 15% being singletons. The germline V and J ends were trimmed by 4 bases and 7 bases, with 11 bases remaining between them. The CDR3 is 13 amino acids. Germline values: CDR1 MGHRA, CDR2 YSYEKL. About this clonotype itself: Its specificity is unknown.

The clonotype comes from a male donor with ankylosing spondylitis or in good health (not recorded which). The sequenced sample consisted of blood, either unsorted or a sorted T cell fraction (not recorded which). The chain has TRBV4-1 and TRBJ2-1; weak D call: TRBD2 (6 bases). The CDR3 reads CASSPEEGNEQFF. For the CDR3, the DNA is TGCGCCAGCAGCCCCGAGGAGGGGAATGAGCAGTTCTTC.